Presented here are 17 T cell receptor beta chains from one specimen sequenced in a study of beta chain features in type 1 diabetes. Expressed TCRB transcripts were sequenced because the isolated RNA had all been reverse transcribed beforehand. This table comes from immunoSEQ multiplex PCR, and its TCRdb copy is limited to in-frame clones, with some not included. The data contain some 900,000 clones, roughly 17% of them singletons. Sequenced: naive CD4+ T cells from blood. Source of these receptors: a woman between 18 and 29 years old in good health.

V and J are TRBV29-1 and TRBJ2-4; D gene uncertain. This CDR3 contains 13 residues. V was clipped by 6 bases and J by 9 bases, with 18 bases between them. Germline V gene sequence: CDR1 SQVTM, CDR2 ANQGSEA. The CDR3 reads CSVGKDHLGIQYF. The CDR3 DNA is TGCAGCGTAGGAAAGGACCATCTCGGCATTCAGTACTTC.

V and J are TRBV4-3 and TRBJ2-1; 14 bases agree with TRBD2. V shed 2 bases, J shed 12 bases, and the junction held 9 bases outside the gene matches. Germline-derived CDR1 and CDR2 are LGHNA and YSLEER. The CDR3 is 16 amino acids. CDR3 sequence (DNA): TGCGCCAGCAGCCAAATGGGGACTAGCGGGAGTTTGCGGCAGTTCTTC. This sequence encodes CASSQMGTSGSLRQFF.

The chain joins TRBV5-6 to TRBJ1-2; no definite D call. The length of the CDR3 is 14 residues. CDR1 is SGHDT and CDR2 is YYEEEE in the germline V gene. Trimming removed 2 bases at V and 6 bases at J, with 14 bases between. The CDR3, as DNA: TGTGCCAGCAGCTTCGTCCATCTCCGGAATGGCTACACCTTC. Its translation is CASSFVHLRNGYTF.

This clone was detected a few times. V is TRBV4-3 and J is TRBJ2-5, with TRBD2 identical over 9 bases. The V gene end was trimmed by 2 bases and the J gene end by 5 bases; junction bases not matched to a gene: 6. The germline CDR1 and CDR2 sequences are LGHNA and YSLEER. The CDR3 sequence is 15 residues long. The CDR3 DNA is TGCGCCAGCAGCCAATGGCGGGAGGGCCCGGAGACCCAGTACTTC. Amino acid sequence: CASSQWREGPETQYF.

The chain links TRBV15 to TRBJ2-7; unclear D gene. The CDR3 loop spans 14 amino acids. Deletions cut 0 bases from V and 4 bases from J, with 10 bases between. Germline V gives CDR1 LNHNV, CDR2 YYDKDF (reference sequence). CDR3 nucleotide sequence: TGTGCCACCAGCAGAGAGGCCTCGACTTACGAGCAGTACTTC. Amino acids: CATSREASTYEQYF.

This clone was detected a few times. The V call is TRBV10-2, the J call TRBJ2-7; 7 bases line up with TRBD2. The germline V gene has CDR1 WSHSY and CDR2 SAAADI. The CDR3 extends over 13 amino acids. V trimming: 6 bases; J trimming: 11 bases; junction bases outside the gene matches: 13. The CDR3 region is CASSERRDYEEYF. The CDR3 region has the DNA TGCGCCAGCAGCGAACGCCGGGACTATGAAGAGTACTTC.

CDR3 nucleotides: TGCGCCAGCAGCCAGACGGGACCGCCCGTCTACGAGCAGTACTTC. This gives the protein CASSQTGPPVYEQYF. The V and J genes are TRBV4-3 and TRBJ2-7; D may be TRBD1 or TRBD2 (5 bases each). CDR3 length: 15 residues. CDR1 is LGHNA and CDR2 is YSLEER in the germline V gene. Trimming took off 3 bases at V and 3 bases at J, with 15 bases between the two ends.

This clone was seen a few times. This CDR3 is CASSLQGITGELFF. As DNA, the CDR3 is TGTGCCAGCAGCTTACAGGGGATTACCGGGGAGCTGTTTTTT. The chain has TRBV11-3 and TRBJ2-2; D is perhaps TRBD1 (6 bases). V gave up 2 bases and J gave up 5 bases, with 9 bases separating them. CDR3 length equals 14 residues. Looked up from germline, CDR1 is SGHNT and CDR2 is YENEEA.

The chain combines TRBV4-1 with TRBJ2-7, with 7 bases fitting TRBD2. The CDR3 runs to 18 residues. Germline V lookup: CDR1 MGHRA, CDR2 YSYEKL. The J segment lost 4 bases and the V segment lost 1 base, leaving 16 bases of the junction unmatched. The DNA of the CDR3 is TGCGCCAGCAGCCAAGGTCAGCTACTAGGGAGGGGACCTTACGAGCAGTACTTC. Translating gives CASSQGQLLGRGPYEQYF.

The sample holds a few counts of this clone. The chain couples TRBV5-1 to TRBJ2-3; D is possibly TRBD1 or TRBD2 (5 bases each). Germline V gives CDR1 SGHRS, CDR2 YFSETQ. The V and J ends lost 3 bases and 6 bases respectively, with 23 bases between them. The CDR3 sequence is 17 residues long. The CDR3 DNA is TGCGCCAGCAGCTCTCTCCGGGGCAGGGATGCACGGGATACGCAGTATTTT. It encodes CASSSLRGRDARDTQYF.

The V and J genes are TRBV5-1 and TRBJ2-1; D is ambiguous. V dropped 0 bases and J dropped 6 bases, with 10 bases sitting between them. The CDR3 consists of 14 residues. Germline assignment: CDR1 SGHRS and CDR2 YFSETQ. CDR3 protein: CASSLGAASNEQFF. As DNA, the CDR3 is TGCGCCAGCAGCTTGGGGGCCGCATCCAATGAGCAGTTCTTC. Based on the CDR3 plus reference TRBV5-1 and TRBJ2-1, the full variable domain is KAGVTQTPRYLIKTRGQQVTLSCSPISGHRSVSWYQQTPGQGLQFLFEYFSETQRNKGNFPGRFSGRQFSNSRSEMNVSTLELGDSALYLCASSLGAASNEQFFGPGTRLTVL.

The gene calls are TRBV10-3 and TRBJ1-1; D gene unclear. This CDR3 contains 14 residues. Per germline, CDR1 ENHRY and CDR2 SYGVKD. Trimming left V 0 bases short and J 11 bases short, with 16 bases between. CDR3 sequence (DNA): TGTGCCATCAGTGAGTCTGGCAGCCCCCGGTTGGCTTTCTTT. Translating gives CAISESGSPRLAFF.

In this sample, this clone turned up a few times. Other DNA sequences from this sample encode an identical CDR3 as well. The chain employs TRBV18 and TRBJ2-1, with D perhaps assigned TRBD1 or TRBD2 (5 bases each). CDR1 is KGHSH, CDR2 LQKENI, per germline. Trimming took 3 bases from V and 5 from J, leaving 8 bases between them. The CDR3 contains 13 residues. The CDR3 DNA sequence: TGTGCCAGCTCACCGGGACGGGACAATGAGCAGTTCTTC. Translation gives CASSPGRDNEQFF. The whole variable domain, filled in from reference TRBV18 and TRBJ2-1, reads NAGVMQNPRHLVRRRGQEARLRCSPMKGHSHVYWYRQLPEEGLKFMVYLQKENIIDESGMPKERFSAEFPKEGPSILRIQQVVRGDSAAYFCASSPGRDNEQFFGPGTRLTVL.

The chain uses TRBV7-2 and TRBJ2-7; D is unresolved. CDR3 length equals 14 residues. Germline V gene sequence: CDR1 SGHTA, CDR2 FQGNSA. V shed 3 bases and J shed 2 bases, with 11 bases lying between them. Here the CDR3 DNA reads TGTGCCAGCAGCTTCCTTGCGCAGGCCTACGAGCAGTACTTC. It yields the protein CASSFLAQAYEQYF.

V gene TRBV11-2 combines with J gene TRBJ1-4; D gene unclear. Germline V gene lookup returns CDR1 SGHAT and CDR2 FQNNGV. There are 14 residues in the CDR3. Trimming shortened V by 2 bases and J by 7 bases, and 11 bases separated the two germline ends. CDR3 bases: TGTGCCAGCAGCTTACTCGGGAGAGTTGAAAAACTGTTTTTT. It is translated as CASSLLGRVEKLFF.

This clone was seen a handful of times. The chain uses TRBV5-1 and TRBJ2-1, with unresolved D. Trimming left V 0 bases short and J 7 bases short, with 11 bases between. Per germline, CDR1 SGHRS and CDR2 YFSETQ. CDR3 length equals 14 residues. CDR3 coding DNA: TGCGCCAGCAGCTTGGGGTTGACGGGTAATGAGCAGTTCTTC. Its translation: CASSLGLTGNEQFF. Complete variable domain (other parts from reference TRBV5-1 and TRBJ2-1): KAGVTQTPRYLIKTRGQQVTLSCSPISGHRSVSWYQQTPGQGLQFLFEYFSETQRNKGNFPGRFSGRQFSNSRSEMNVSTLELGDSALYLCASSLGLTGNEQFFGPGTRLTVL.

This chain joins TRBV7-2 and TRBJ2-5; TRBD2 agrees at 7 bases. The ends lost 5 bases at V and 9 bases at J; junction bases unmatched: 9. Looked up from germline, CDR1 is SGHTA and CDR2 is FQGNSA. CDR3 length: 13 amino acids. The CDR3 loop is CASSRDGTTPQYF. The DNA of the CDR3 is TGTGCCAGCAGCCGCGACGGGACTACGCCCCAGTACTTC.